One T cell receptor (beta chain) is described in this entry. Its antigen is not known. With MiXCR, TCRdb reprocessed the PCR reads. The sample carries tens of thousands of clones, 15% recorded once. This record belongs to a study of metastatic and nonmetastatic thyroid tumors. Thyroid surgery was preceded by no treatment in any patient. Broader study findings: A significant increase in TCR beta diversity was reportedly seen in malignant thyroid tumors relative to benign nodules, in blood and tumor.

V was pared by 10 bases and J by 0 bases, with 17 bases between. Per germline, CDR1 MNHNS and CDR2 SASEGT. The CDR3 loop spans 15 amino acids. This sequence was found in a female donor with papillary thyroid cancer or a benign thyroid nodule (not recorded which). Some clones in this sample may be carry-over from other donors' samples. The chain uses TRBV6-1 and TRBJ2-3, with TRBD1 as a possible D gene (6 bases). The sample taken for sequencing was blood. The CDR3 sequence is CANRERTLSTDTQYF. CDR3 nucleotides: TGTGCCAACAGGGAGCGGACCTTAAGCACAGATACGCAGTATTTT.